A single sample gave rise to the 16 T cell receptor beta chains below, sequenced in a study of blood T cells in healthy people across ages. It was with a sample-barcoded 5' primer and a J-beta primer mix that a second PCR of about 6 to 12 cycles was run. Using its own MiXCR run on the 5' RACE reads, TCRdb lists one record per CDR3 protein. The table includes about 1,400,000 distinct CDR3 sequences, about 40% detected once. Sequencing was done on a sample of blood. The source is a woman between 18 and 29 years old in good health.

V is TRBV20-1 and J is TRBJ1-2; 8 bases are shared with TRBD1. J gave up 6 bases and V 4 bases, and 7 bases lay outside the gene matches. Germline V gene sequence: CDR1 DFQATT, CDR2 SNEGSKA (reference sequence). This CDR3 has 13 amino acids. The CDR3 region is CSATRTGRDGYTF. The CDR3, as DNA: TGCAGTGCTACCCGGACAGGGAGGGATGGCTACACCTTC.

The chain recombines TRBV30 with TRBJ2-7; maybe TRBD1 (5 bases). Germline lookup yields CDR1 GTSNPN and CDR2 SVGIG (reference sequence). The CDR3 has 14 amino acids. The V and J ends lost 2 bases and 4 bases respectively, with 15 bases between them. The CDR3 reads CAWSWVGASYEQYF. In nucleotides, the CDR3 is TGTGCCTGGAGTTGGGTAGGGGCTAGTTACGAGCAGTACTTC.

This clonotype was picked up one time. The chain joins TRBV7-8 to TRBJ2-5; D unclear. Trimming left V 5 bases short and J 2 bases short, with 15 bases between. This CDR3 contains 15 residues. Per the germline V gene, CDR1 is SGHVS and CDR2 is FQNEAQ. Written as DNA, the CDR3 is TGTGCCAGCAGCCAGAAACGAGTTCTACAAGAGACCCAGTACTTC. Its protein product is CASSQKRVLQETQYF.

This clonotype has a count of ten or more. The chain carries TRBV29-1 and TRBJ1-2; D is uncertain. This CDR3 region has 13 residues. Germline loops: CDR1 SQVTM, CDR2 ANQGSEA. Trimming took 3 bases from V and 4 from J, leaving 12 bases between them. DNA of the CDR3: TGCAGCGTTGATGACGGACGCCTCTATGGCTACACCTTC. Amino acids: CSVDDGRLYGYTF.

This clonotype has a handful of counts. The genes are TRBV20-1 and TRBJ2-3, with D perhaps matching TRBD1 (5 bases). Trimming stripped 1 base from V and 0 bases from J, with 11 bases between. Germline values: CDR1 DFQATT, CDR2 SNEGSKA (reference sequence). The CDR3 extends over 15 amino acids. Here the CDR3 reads CSARGQKTSTDTQYF. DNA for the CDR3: TGCAGTGCTAGAGGACAGAAGACTAGCACAGATACGCAGTATTTT.

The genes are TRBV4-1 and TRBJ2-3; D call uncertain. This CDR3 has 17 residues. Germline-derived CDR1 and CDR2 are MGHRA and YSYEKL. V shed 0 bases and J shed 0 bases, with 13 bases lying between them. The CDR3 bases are TGCGCCAGCAGCCAAGATCTTGTAGGAACTAGCACAGATACGCAGTATTTT. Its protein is CASSQDLVGTSTDTQYF.

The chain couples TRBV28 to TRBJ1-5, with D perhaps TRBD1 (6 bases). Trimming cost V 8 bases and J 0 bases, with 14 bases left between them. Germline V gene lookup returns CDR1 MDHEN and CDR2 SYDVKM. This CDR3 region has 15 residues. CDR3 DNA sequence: TGTGCCAGCTTGACTGAGGGGGTTAGCAATCAGCCCCAGCATTTT. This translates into CASLTEGVSNQPQHF.

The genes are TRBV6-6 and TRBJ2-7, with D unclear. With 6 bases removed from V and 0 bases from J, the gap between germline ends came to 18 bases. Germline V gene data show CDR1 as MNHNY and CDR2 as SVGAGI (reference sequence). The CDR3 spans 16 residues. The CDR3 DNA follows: TGTGCCAGCAGCCGAGACCTGGGTCCGAGCTCCTACGAGCAGTACTTC. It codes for CASSRDLGPSSYEQYF.

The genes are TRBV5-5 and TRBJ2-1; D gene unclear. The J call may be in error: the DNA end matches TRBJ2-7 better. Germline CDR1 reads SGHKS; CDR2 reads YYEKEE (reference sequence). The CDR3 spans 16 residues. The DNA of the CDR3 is TGTGCCAGCAGCTTGGCCAGCGTAGGGTCCTACAATGAGCAGTACTTC. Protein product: CASSLASVGSYNEQYF.

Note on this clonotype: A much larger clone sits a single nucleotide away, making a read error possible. The CDR3 nucleotides read TGTGCCAGCAGCTTAGTGGGTAGCGTGTCCCTTGCCACAGATACGCAGTATTTT. This encodes CASSLVGSVSLATDTQYF. The chain couples TRBV7-2 to TRBJ2-3; tentative D call: TRBD2 (5 bases). The V gene lost 1 base and the J gene lost 2 bases, with 19 bases spanning the gap. Germline assignment: CDR1 SGHTA and CDR2 FQGNSA. The CDR3 runs 18 residues.

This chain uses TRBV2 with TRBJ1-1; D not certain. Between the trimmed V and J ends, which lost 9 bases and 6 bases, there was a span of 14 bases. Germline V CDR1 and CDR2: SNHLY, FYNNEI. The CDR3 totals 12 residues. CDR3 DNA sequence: TGTGCCAGGGCTAAGTCTGGTGCTGAAGCTTTCTTT. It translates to CARAKSGAEAFF.

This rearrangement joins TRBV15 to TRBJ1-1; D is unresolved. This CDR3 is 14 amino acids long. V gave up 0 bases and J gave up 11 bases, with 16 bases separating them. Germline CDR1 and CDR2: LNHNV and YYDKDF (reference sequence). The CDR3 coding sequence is TGTGCCACCAGCAGAGACCGGACGACCCTGATGGCTTTCTTT. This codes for CATSRDRTTLMAFF.

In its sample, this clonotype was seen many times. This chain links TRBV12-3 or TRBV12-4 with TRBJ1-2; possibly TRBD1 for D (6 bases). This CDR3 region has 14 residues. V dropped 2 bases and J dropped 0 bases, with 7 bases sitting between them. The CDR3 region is CASSLKGANYGYTF. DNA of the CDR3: TGTGCCAGCAGTTTAAAGGGGGCTAACTATGGCTACACCTTC.

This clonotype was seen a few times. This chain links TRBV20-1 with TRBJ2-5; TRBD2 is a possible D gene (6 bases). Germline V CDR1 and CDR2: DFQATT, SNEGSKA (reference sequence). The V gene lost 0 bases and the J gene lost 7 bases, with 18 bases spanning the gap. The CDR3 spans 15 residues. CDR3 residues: CSARDLGEARGTQYF. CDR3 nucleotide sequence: TGCAGTGCTAGAGATCTGGGGGAGGCACGTGGGACCCAGTACTTC.

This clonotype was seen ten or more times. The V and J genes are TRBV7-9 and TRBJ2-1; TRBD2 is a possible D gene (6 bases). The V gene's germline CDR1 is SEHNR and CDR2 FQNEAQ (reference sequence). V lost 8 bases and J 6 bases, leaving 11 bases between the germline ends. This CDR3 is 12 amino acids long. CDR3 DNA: TGTGCCAGCTCTTTTAGCGGCAATGAGCAGTTCTTC. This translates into CASSFSGNEQFF.

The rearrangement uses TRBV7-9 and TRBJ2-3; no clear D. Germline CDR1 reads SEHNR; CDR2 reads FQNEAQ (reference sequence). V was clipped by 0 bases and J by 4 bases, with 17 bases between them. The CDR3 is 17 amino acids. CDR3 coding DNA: TGTGCCAGCAGCTTAGCGGCGGCACTTTGGAGTCCAGATACGCAGTATTTT. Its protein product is CASSLAAALWSPDTQYF. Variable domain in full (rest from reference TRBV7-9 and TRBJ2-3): DTGVSQNPRHKITKRGQNVTFRCDPISEHNRLYWYRQTLGQGPEFLTYFQNEAQLEKSRLLSDRFSAERPKGSFSTLEIQRTEQGDSAMYLCASSLAAALWSPDTQYFGPGTRLTVL.